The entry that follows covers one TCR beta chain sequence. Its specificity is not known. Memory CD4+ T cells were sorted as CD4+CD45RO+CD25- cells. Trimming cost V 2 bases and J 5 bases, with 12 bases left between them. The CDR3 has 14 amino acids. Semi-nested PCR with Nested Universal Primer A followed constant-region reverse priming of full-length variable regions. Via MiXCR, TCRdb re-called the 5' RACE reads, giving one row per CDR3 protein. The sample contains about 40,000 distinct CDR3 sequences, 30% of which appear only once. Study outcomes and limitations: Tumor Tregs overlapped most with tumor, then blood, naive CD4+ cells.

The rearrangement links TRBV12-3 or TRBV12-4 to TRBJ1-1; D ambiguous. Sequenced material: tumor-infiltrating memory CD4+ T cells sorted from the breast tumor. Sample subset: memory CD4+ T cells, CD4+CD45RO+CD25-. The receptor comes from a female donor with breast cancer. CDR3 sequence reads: CASSLNWGKTEAFF. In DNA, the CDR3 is TGTGCCAGCAGTTTAAACTGGGGAAAGACTGAAGCTTTCTTT.